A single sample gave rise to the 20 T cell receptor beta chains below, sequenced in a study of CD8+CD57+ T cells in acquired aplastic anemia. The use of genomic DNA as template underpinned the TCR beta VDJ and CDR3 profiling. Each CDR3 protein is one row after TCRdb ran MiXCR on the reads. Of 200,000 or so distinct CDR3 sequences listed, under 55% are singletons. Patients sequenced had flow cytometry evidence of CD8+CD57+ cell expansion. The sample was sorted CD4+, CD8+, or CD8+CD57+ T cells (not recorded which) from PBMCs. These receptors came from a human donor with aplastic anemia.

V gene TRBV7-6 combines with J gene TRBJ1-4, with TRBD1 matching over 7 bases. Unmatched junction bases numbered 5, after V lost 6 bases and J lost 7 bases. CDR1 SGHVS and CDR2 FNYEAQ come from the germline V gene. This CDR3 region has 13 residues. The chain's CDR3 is CASSWTGPEKLFF. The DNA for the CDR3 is TGTGCCAGCAGTTGGACAGGCCCTGAAAAACTGTTTTTT. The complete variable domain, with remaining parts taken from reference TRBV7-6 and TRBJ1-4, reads GAGVSQSPRYKVTKRGQDVALRCDPISGHVSLYWYRQALGQGPEFLTYFNYEAQQDKSGLPNDRFSAERPEGSISTLTIQRTEQRDSAMYRCASSWTGPEKLFFGSGTQLSVL.

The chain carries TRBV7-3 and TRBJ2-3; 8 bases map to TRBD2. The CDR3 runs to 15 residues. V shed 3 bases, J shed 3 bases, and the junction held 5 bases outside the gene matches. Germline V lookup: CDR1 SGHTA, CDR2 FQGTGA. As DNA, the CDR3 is TGTGCCAGCAGCTTTCGGAGCGGGAGTACAGATACGCAGTATTTT. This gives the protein CASSFRSGSTDTQYF. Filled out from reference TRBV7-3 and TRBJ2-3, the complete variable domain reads GAGVSQTPSNKVTEKGKYVELRCDPISGHTALYWYRQSLGQGPEFLIYFQGTGAADDSGLPNDRFFAVRPEGSVSTLKIQRTERGDSAVYLCASSFRSGSTDTQYFGPGTRLTVL.

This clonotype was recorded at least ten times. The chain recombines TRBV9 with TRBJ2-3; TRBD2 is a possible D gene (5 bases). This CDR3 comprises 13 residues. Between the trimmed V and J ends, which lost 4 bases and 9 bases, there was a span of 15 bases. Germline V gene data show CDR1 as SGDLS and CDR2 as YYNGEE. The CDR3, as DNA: TGTGCCAGCAGCCCGCCGGGATCTGGGACGCAGTATTTT. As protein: CASSPPGSGTQYF.

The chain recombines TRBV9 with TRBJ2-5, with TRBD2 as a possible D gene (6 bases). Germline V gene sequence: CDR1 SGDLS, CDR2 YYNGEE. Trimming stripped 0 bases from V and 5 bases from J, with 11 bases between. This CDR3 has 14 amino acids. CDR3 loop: CASSVELAMETQYF. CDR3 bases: TGTGCCAGCAGCGTAGAACTAGCTATGGAGACCCAGTACTTC.

The CDR3 coding sequence is TGTGCCAGCAGCTTCGAGGGACGGGACACTGAAGCTTTCTTT. Protein sequence: CASSFEGRDTEAFF. This chain links TRBV7-3 with TRBJ1-1; tentatively, D is TRBD1 (5 bases). CDR3 size: 14 residues. Trimming removed 3 bases from V and 3 bases from J, with 11 bases in between. CDR1 and CDR2 (germline): SGHTA, FQGTGA. Complete variable domain (other parts from reference TRBV7-3 and TRBJ1-1): GAGVSQTPSNKVTEKGKYVELRCDPISGHTALYWYRQSLGQGPEFLIYFQGTGAADDSGLPNDRFFAVRPEGSVSTLKIQRTERGDSAVYLCASSFEGRDTEAFFGQGTRLTVV.

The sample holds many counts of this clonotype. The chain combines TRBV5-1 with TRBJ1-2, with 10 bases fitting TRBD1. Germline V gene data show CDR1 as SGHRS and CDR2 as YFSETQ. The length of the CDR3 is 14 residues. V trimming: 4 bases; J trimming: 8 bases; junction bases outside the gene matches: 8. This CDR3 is CASSEDRGFGGYTF. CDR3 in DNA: TGCGCCAGCAGCGAGGACAGGGGGTTTGGCGGCTACACCTTC.

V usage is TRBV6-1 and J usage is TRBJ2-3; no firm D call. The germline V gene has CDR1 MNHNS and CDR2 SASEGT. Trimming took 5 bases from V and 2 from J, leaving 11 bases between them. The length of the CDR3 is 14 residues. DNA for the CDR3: TGTGCCAGCAGTCCGGACCAGGCCACAGATACGCAGTATTTT. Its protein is CASSPDQATDTQYF.

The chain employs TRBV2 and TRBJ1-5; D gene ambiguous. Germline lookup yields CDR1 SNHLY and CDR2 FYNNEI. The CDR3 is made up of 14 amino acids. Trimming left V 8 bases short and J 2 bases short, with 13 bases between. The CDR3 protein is CASGPTRGNQPQHF. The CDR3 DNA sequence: TGTGCCAGCGGTCCCACTCGGGGCAATCAGCCCCAGCATTTT.

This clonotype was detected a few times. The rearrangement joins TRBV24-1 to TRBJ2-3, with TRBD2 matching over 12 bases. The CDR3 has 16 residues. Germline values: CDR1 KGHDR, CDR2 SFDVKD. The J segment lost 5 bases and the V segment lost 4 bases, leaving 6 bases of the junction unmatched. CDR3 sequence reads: CATSDPSGRAGDTQYF. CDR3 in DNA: TGTGCCACCAGTGACCCTAGCGGGAGGGCCGGAGATACGCAGTATTTT.

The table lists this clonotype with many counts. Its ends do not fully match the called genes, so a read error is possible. Here the CDR3 reads CASSIAGLSYEQYF. DNA of the CDR3: TGTGCCAGTAGCATAGCGGGACTCTCCTACGAGCAGTACTTC. V is TRBV19 and J is TRBJ2-7; 8 positions match TRBD2. Germline CDR1 LNHDA, CDR2 SQIVND (reference sequence). This CDR3 contains 14 residues.

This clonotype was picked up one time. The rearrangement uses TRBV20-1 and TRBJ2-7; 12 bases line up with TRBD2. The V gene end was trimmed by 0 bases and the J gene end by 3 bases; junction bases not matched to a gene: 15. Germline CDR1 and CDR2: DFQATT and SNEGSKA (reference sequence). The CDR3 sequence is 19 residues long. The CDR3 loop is CSARDRTSLLAGGGYEQYF. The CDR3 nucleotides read TGCAGTGCTAGAGACCGGACGTCGCTCCTAGCGGGAGGGGGCTACGAGCAGTACTTC.

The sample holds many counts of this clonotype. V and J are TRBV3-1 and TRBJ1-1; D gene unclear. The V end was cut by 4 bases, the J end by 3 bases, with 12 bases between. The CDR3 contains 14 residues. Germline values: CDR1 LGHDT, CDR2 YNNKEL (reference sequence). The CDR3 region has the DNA TGTGCCAGCAGCCTTAACAGTGGGGACACTGAAGCTTTCTTT. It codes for CASSLNSGDTEAFF.

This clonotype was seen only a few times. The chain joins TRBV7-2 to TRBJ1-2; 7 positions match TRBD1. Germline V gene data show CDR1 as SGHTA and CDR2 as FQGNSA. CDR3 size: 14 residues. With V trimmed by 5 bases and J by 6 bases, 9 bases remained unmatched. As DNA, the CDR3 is TGTGCCAGCAGCCCCTGGGACAGCGTAAATGGCTACACCTTC. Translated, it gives CASSPWDSVNGYTF.

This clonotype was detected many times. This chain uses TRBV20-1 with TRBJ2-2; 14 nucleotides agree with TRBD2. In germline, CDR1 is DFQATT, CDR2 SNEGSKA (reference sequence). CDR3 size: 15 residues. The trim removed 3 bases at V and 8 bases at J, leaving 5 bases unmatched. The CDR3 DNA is TGCAGTGCTAGCGGACTAGCGGGAGGAGGGGGGGAGCTGTTTTTT. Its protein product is CSASGLAGGGGELFF.

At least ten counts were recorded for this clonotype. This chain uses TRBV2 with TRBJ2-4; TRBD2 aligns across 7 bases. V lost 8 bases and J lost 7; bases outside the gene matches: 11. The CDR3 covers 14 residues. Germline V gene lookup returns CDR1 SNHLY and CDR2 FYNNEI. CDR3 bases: TGTGCCAGCGGGGTGGGAGGGCCAGGTAACATTCAGTACTTC. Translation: CASGVGGPGNIQYF.

DNA for the CDR3: TGTGCCAGCAGCTCCCCCCGGGACGAGCAGTACTTC. This sequence encodes CASSSPRDEQYF. The J gene is TRBJ2-7, the V gene TRBV7-9; D is unclear. The CDR3 extends over 12 amino acids. CDR1 and CDR2 from the germline V gene are SEHNR and FQNEAQ (reference sequence). Trimming removed 4 bases at V and 5 bases at J, with 9 bases between.

The CDR3 loop reads CAISESLAAGGTQPQHF. CDR3 DNA: TGTGCCATCAGTGAGTCCCTCGCGGCAGGGGGCACTCAGCCCCAGCATTTT. This rearrangement joins TRBV10-3 to TRBJ1-5, with 8 bases identical to TRBD1. The V and J ends lost 0 bases and 6 bases, in that order; junction bases with no gene match: 10. Germline lookup yields CDR1 ENHRY and CDR2 SYGVKD. This CDR3 contains 17 residues.

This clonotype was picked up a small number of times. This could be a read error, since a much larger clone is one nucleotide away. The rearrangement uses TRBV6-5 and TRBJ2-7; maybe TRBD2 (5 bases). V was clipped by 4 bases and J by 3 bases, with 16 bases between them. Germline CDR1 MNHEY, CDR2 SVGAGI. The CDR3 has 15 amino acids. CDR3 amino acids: CASSSSRGPGYEQYF. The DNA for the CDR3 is TGTGCCAGCAGTTCCTCGCGCGGGCCTGGCTACGAGCAGTACTTC.

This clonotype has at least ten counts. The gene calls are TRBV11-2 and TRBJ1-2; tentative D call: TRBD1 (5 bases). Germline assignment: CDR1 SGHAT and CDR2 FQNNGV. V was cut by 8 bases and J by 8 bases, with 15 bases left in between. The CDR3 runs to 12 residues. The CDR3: CASPSEEGGYTF. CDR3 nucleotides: TGTGCCAGCCCGAGCGAGGAGGGGGGCTACACCTTC.

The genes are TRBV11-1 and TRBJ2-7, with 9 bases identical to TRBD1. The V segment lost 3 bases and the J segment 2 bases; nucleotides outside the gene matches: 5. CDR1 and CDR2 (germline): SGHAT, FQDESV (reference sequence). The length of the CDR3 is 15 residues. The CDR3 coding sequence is TGTGCCAGCAGCTTTAGGGACAGGGATACCTACGAGCAGTACTTC. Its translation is CASSFRDRDTYEQYF.